These 5 T cell receptor beta chains were all obtained from the same sample, sequenced in a study of blood T cell repertoires in COVID-19. Sequencing was performed with immunoSEQ multiplex PCR; in TCRdb, only in-frame clones are kept and a portion is missing. Here the sample spans about 190,000 clones, more than 75% being singletons. Sequenced: PBMCs or T cells enriched from blood (not recorded which). These TCRs come from a woman aged 50 to 60 who had recovered from COVID-19.

This clone showed up just once. The chain couples TRBV19 to TRBJ2-2; TRBD2 is a possible D gene (6 bases). This CDR3 is built from 16 residues. Trimming took 7 bases from V and 3 from J, leaving 18 bases between them. Germline lookup yields CDR1 LNHDA and CDR2 SQIVND (reference sequence). CDR3 sequence: CASTIRGLTHTGELFF. CDR3 in DNA: TGTGCCAGTACCATACGGGGGTTAACCCACACCGGGGAGCTGTTTTTT.

The rearrangement links TRBV5-6 to TRBJ1-2; possibly TRBD1 for D (6 bases). Germline CDR1 and CDR2: SGHDT and YYEEEE. V was shortened by 2 bases and J by 6 bases, with 14 bases between the two germline ends. This CDR3 spans 14 amino acids. CDR3 residues: CASSLGLGADGYTF. The CDR3 DNA follows: TGTGCCAGCAGCTTAGGATTGGGGGCGGATGGCTACACCTTC.

V usage is TRBV7-9 and J usage is TRBJ2-1; TRBD2 matches 11 bases. The CDR3 contains 18 residues. Germline V gene lookup returns CDR1 SEHNR and CDR2 FQNEAQ (reference sequence). V gave up 5 bases and J gave up 0 bases; unmatched junction bases: 9. CDR3 in DNA: TGTGCCAGCAGCCCCGGGACTAGCGGAAGAAGCTCCTACAATGAGCAGTTCTTC. Protein product: CASSPGTSGRSSYNEQFF.

The chain employs TRBV28 and TRBJ1-1; 8 nucleotides agree with TRBD1. The germline gives CDR1 MDHEN, CDR2 SYDVKM. The CDR3 length is 19 residues. J was trimmed by 5 bases and V by 5 bases; bases with no gene match: 22. The DNA for the CDR3 is TGTGCCAGCAGTCTCTGGCTGGGTTCCCCGGGACAGGAGGGGACTGAAGCTTTCTTT. It is translated as CASSLWLGSPGQEGTEAFF.

This clone has only a few counts. The chain joins TRBV7-3 to TRBJ2-7, with TRBD1 matching 7 bases. J was trimmed by 5 bases and V by 5 bases; bases with no gene match: 9. This CDR3 is 14 amino acids long. Looked up from germline, CDR1 is SGHTA and CDR2 is FQGTGA. The CDR3 nucleotides are TGTGCCAGCAGCCCAACAGGGGATCCCCACGAGCAGTACTTC. Protein product: CASSPTGDPHEQYF.